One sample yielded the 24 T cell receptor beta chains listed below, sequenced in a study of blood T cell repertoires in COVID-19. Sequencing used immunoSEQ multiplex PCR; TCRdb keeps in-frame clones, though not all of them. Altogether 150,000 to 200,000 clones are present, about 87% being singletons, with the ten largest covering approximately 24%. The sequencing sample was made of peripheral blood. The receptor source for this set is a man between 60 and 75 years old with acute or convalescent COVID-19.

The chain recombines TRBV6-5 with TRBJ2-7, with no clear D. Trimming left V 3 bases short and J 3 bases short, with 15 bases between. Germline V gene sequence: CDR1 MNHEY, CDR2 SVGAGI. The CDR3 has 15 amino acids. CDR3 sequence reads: CASSYESPSGYEQYV. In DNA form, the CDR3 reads TGTGCCAGCAGTTATGAGAGTCCCTCGGGCTACGAGCAGTACGTC.

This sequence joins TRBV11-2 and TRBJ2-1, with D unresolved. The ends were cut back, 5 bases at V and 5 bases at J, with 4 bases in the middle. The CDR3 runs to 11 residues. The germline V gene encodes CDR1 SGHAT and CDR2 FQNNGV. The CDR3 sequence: CASSPDNEQFF. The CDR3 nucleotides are TGTGCCAGCAGCCCAGACAATGAGCAGTTCTTC.

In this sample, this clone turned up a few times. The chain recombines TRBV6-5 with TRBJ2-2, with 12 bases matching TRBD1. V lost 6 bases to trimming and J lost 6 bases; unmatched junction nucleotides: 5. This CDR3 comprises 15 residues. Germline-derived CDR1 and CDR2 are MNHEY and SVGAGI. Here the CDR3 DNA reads TGTGCCAGCAGCCGGGACAGGGGGCGGTCCGGGGAGCTGTTTTTT. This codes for CASSRDRGRSGELFF.

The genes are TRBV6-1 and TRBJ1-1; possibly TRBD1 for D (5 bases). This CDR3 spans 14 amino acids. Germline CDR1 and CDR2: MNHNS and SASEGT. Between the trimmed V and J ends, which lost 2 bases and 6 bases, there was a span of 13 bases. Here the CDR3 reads CASSEQKGLSEAFF. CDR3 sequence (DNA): TGTGCCAGCAGTGAACAGAAGGGACTATCTGAAGCTTTCTTT.

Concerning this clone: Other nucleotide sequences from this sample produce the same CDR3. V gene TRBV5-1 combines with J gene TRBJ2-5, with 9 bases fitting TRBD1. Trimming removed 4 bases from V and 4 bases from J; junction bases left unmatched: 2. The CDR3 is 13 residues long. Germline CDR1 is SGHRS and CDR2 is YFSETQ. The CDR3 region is CASSPTGGETQYF. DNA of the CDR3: TGCGCCAGCAGCCCGACAGGGGGAGAGACCCAGTACTTC.

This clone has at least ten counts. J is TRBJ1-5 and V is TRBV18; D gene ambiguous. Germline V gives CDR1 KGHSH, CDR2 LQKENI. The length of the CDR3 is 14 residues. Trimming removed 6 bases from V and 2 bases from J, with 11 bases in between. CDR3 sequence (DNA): TGTGCCAGCTCTAGTACCCAGGGCAATCAGCCCCAGCATTTT. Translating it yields CASSSTQGNQPQHF. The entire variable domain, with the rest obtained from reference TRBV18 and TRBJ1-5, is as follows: NAGVMQNPRHLVRRRGQEARLRCSPMKGHSHVYWYRQLPEEGLKFMVYLQKENIIDESGMPKERFSAEFPKEGPSILRIQQVVRGDSAAYFCASSSTQGNQPQHFGDGTRLSIL.

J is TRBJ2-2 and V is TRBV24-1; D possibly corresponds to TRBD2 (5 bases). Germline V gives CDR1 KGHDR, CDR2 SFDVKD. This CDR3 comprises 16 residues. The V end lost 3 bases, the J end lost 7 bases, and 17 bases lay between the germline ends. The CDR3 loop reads CATSDPGNDLYGELFF. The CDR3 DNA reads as TGTGCCACCAGTGATCCCGGGAACGATCTCTACGGGGAGCTGTTTTTT.

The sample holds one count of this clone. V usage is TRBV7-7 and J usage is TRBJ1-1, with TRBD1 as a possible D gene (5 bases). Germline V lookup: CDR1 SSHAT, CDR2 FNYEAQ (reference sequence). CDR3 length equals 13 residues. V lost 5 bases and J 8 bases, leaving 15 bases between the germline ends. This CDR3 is CASSTSLQGEAFF. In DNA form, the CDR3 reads TGTGCCAGCAGCACCAGCCTCCAGGGAGAAGCTTTCTTT.

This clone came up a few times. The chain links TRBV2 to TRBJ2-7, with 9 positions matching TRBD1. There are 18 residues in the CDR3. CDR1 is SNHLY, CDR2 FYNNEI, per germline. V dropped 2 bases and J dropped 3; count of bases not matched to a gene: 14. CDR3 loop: CASSERPPETGGDYEQYF. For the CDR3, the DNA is TGTGCCAGCAGTGAAAGGCCCCCCGAGACAGGGGGTGACTACGAGCAGTACTTC. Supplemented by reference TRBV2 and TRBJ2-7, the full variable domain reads EPEVTQTPSHQVTQMGQEVILRCVPISNHLYFYWYRQILGQKVEFLVSFYNNEISEKSEIFDDQFSVERPDGSNFTLKIRSTKLEDSAMYFCASSERPPETGGDYEQYFGPGTRLTVT.

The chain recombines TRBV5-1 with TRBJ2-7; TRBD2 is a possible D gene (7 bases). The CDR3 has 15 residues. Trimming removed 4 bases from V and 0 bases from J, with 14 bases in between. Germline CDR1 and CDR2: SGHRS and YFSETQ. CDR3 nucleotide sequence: TGCGCCAGCAGCGGGGGCGGGGGAAGCTCCTACGAGCAGTACTTC. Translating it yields CASSGGGGSSYEQYF.

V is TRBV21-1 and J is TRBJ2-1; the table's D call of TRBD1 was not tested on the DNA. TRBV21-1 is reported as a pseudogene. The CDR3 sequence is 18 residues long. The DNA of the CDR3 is TGTGCCAGCAGCAAAGTGGGTGGGACAGGGCTAATCAAAACTGGGCAGTTCTTC. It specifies CASSKVGGTGLIKTGQFF.

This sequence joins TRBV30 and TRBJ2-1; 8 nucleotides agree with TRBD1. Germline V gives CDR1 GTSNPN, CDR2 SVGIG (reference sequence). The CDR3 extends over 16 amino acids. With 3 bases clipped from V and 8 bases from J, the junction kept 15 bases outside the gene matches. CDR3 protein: CAWSTPQGALGDEQFF. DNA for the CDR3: TGTGCCTGGAGCACCCCCCAGGGGGCGTTGGGGGATGAGCAGTTCTTC.

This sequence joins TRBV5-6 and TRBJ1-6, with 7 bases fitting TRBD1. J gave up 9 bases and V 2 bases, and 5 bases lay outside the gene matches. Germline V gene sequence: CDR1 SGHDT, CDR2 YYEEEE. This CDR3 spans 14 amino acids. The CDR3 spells CASSFPGGGSPLHF. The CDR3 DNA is TGTGCCAGCAGCTTCCCAGGGGGTGGTTCACCCCTCCACTTT.

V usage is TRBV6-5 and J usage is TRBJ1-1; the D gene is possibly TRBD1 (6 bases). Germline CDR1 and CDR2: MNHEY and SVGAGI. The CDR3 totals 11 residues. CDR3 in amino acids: CQTGLNTEAFF. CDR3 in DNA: TGTCAAACAGGGTTGAACACTGAAGCTTTCTTT.

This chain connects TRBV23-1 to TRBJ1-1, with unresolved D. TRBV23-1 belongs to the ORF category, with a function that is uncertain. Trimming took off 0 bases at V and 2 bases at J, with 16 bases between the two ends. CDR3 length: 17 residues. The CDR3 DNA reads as TGCGCCAGCAGTCAATCGCCGGAGACCAGACGTAACACTGAAGCTTTCTTT. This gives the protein CASSQSPETRRNTEAFF.

The CDR3 DNA is TGTGCCAGCAGCTTGGGCAGGGCCGATACGCAGTATTTT. It encodes CASSLGRADTQYF. This sequence joins TRBV5-8 and TRBJ2-3; weak D call: TRBD1 (5 bases). This CDR3 spans 13 amino acids. CDR1 and CDR2 from the germline V gene are SGHTS and YDEGEE. The V and J ends lost 0 bases and 6 bases respectively, with 8 bases between them. Full variable domain (missing parts from reference TRBV5-8 and TRBJ2-3): EAGVTQSPTHLIKTRGQQATLRCSPISGHTSVYWYQQALGLGLQFLLWYDEGEERNRGNFPPRFSGRQFPNYSSELNVNALELEDSALYLCASSLGRADTQYFGPGTRLTVL.

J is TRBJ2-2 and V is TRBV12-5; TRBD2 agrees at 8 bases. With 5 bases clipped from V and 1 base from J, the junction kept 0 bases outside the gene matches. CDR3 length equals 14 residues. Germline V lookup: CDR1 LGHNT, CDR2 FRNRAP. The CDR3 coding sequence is TGTGCTAGTGGTACTAGCGGGAACACCGGGGAGCTGTTTTTT. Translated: CASGTSGNTGELFF.

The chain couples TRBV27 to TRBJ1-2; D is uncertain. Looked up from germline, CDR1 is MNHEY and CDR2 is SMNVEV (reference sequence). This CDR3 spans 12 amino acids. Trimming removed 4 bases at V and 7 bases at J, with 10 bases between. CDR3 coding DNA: TGTGCCAGCAGTTCCCCCGGTCGTGGCTACACCTTC. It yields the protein CASSSPGRGYTF.

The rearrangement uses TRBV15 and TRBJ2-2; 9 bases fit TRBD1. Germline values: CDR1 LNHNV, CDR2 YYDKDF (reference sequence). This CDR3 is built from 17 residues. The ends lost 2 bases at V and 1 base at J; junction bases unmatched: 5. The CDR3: CATSRYDRGGNTGELFF. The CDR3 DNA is TGTGCCACCAGCAGATATGACAGGGGGGGGAACACCGGGGAGCTGTTTTTT.

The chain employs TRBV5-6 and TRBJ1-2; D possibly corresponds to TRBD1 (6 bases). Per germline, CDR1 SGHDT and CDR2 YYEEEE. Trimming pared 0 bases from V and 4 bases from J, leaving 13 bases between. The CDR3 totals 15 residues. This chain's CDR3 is CASSLGQARVYGYTF. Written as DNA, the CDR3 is TGTGCCAGCAGCTTGGGACAGGCGAGAGTCTATGGCTACACCTTC.

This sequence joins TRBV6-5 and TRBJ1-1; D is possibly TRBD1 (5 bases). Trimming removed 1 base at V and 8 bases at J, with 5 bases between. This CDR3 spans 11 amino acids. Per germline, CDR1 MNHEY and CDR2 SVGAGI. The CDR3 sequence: CASSYWTEAFF. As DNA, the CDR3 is TGTGCCAGCAGTTACTGGACAGAAGCTTTCTTT.

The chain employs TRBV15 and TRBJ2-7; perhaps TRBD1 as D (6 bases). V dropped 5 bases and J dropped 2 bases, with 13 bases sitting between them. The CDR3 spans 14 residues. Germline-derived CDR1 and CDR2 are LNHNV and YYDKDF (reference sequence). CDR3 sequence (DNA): TGTGCCACCAGCGGACAGACAGGAACCTACGAGCAGTACGTC. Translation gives CATSGQTGTYEQYV.

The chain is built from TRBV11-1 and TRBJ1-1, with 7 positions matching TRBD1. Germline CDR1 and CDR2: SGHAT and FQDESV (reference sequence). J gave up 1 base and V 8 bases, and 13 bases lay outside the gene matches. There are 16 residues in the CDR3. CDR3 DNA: TGTGCCAGCGTAAAAAACGGGAACAGGGGGAACACTGAAGCTTTCTTT. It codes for CASVKNGNRGNTEAFF.

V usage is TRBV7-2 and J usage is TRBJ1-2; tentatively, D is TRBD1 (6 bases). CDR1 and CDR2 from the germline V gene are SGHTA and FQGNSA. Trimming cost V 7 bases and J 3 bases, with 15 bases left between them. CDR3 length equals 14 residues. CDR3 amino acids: CASMGRGIHYGYTF. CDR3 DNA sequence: TGTGCCAGCATGGGGAGGGGGATTCACTATGGCTACACCTTC.